The following is a T cell receptor beta chain sequence with its context. Antigen specificity is unknown. The table came from immunoSEQ multiplex PCR; TCRdb's copy has only in-frame clones and leaves some out. The sample has some 130,000 clones, around nine tenths seen once. The entry originates in a study of T cell responses to AZD1222 COVID-19 vaccine. Study at large: Recipients boosted at about 4 weeks or about 12 weeks are pooled. General observations from the study: Vaccine-associated CD4 TCRs ranged over spike, dominating at 160-218 and 743-854. Two AZD1222 doses significantly raised spike-specific TCR breadth and depth over controls. Clonal diversity may have been underestimated in mostly white British donors.

V lost 2 bases to trimming and J lost 5 bases, with 12 bases between them. This CDR3 is built from 13 residues. From germline, CDR1 is GTSNPN and CDR2 SVGIG (reference sequence). The chain uses TRBV30 and TRBJ1-2, with TRBD1 as a possible D gene (5 bases). The source was peripheral blood, collected on day 0 of AZD1222 vaccination. The receptor was isolated from an adult in good health. The CDR3 is CAWSSGSYYGYTF. The CDR3 DNA reads as TGTGCCTGGAGTTCAGGGAGCTATTATGGCTACACCTTC.